These T cell receptor beta chains were read from a single sample in a study of CD4 and CD8 cells across lung adenocarcinoma regions. TCRdb passed the PCR reads through MiXCR, listing each CDR3 protein once. The sample consists of under 25,000 distinct CDR3 sequences, about 50% of them appearing once. Material: CD4+ T cells from the center of a lung tumor. The receptors shown here come from a male donor with lung adenocarcinoma. The CD4 and CD8 labels of this study may be unreliable. The CDR3 runs from the conserved cysteine through the conserved F or W. A D gene is named only where the DNA matches it firmly. Size is stated for part of the rows, as once, few or many counts, or as a class when the clone is expanded.

J gene: TRBJ2-2
clone size: .
V gene: TRBV24-1
D gene: .
CDR3 protein: CATSDTNTEALYF
CDR3 DNA: TGTGCCACCAGTGATACTAACACCGAGGCGCTGTATTTT

J gene: TRBJ2-5
clone size: .
V gene: TRBV25-1
D gene: TRBD2
CDR3 protein: CASSQLAGVGEETQYF
CDR3 DNA: TGTGCCAGCAGTCAATTAGCGGGAGTGGGAGAAGAGACCCAGTACTTC

J gene: TRBJ2-2
clone size: many
V gene: TRBV7-9
D gene: .
CDR3 protein: CASSPGGANTGELFF
CDR3 DNA: TGTGCCAGCAGCCCGGGCGGCGCGAACACCGGGGAGCTGTTTTTT

J gene: TRBJ2-7
clone size: many
V gene: TRBV28
D gene: .
CDR3 protein: CASSLLSHPPSYEQYF
CDR3 DNA: TGTGCCAGCAGTTTACTTTCCCACCCCCCCTCCTACGAGCAGTACTTC

J gene: TRBJ2-2
clone size: .
V gene: TRBV6-1
D gene: .
CDR3 protein: CASGLQSVITEELFF
CDR3 DNA: TGTGCCAGCGGCCTCCAGTCTGTGATCACAGAGGAGCTGTTTTTT

J gene: TRBJ2-1
clone size: once
V gene: TRBV6-1
D gene: TRBD2
CDR3 protein: CAQGEATSGEQFF
CDR3 DNA: TGTGCCCAGGGTGAAGCGACCAGCGGGGAGCAGTTTTTC

J gene: TRBJ2-5
clone size: medium-sized
V gene: TRBV6-5
D gene: .
CDR3 protein: CASSQLEETQYF
CDR3 DNA: TGTGCCAGCAGTCAGCTTGAAGAGACCCAGTACTTC

J gene: TRBJ2-3
clone size: once
V gene: TRBV10-2
D gene: .
CDR3 protein: CASSPQAAGTGAQYF
CDR3 DNA: TGCGCCAGCTCCCCACAGGCTGCGGGCACCGGGGCGCAGTATTTT

J gene: TRBJ2-1
clone size: many
V gene: TRBV5-6
D gene: TRBD1
CDR3 protein: CASSWGQGSNEQFF
CDR3 DNA: TGTGCCAGCAGCTGGGGACAGGGTAGTAATGAGCAGTTCTTC

J gene: TRBJ2-4
clone size: .
V gene: TRBV6-1
D gene: .
CDR3 protein: CASGEGLGGTDTQYF
CDR3 DNA: TGTGCCAGCGGTGAGGGGCTGGGGGGCACAGATACGCAGTACTTC

J gene: TRBJ2-5
clone size: .
V gene: TRBV25-1
D gene: .
CDR3 protein: CAGSVGGRHQAIQYF
CDR3 DNA: TGTGCCGGGAGTGTCGGGGGCCGCCACCAAGCCATCCAGTACTTC

J gene: TRBJ2-5
clone size: many
V gene: TRBV20-1
D gene: TRBD2
CDR3 protein: CSAPGGTSGSETQYF
CDR3 DNA: TGCAGTGCTCCCGGAGGGACTAGCGGGAGTGAGACCCAGTACTTC

J gene: TRBJ2-7
clone size: .
V gene: TRBV15
D gene: TRBD1
CDR3 protein: CATSRDPQGAHDEQYF
CDR3 DNA: TGTGCCACCAGCAGAGATCCTCAGGGGGCGCATGACGAGCAGTACTTC

J gene: TRBJ2-1
clone size: .
V gene: TRBV7-2
D gene: .
CDR3 protein: CASSLIGEAQFF
CDR3 DNA: TGTGCCAGCAGCTTAATCGGAGAGGCGCAGTTCTTC

J gene: TRBJ1-1
clone size: .
V gene: TRBV6-1
D gene: TRBD1
CDR3 protein: CASSRGTGGRGTEAFF
CDR3 DNA: TGTGCCAGCAGCCGGGGGACAGGGGGCAGAGGCACTGAAGCTTTCTTT

J gene: TRBJ2-3
clone size: .
V gene: TRBV7-6
D gene: .
CDR3 protein: CASRGNGGRGQDTQYF
CDR3 DNA: TGTGCCAGCAGGGGGAACGGGGGCCGGGGTCAAGATACGCAGTATTTC

J gene: TRBJ2-3
clone size: .
V gene: TRBV10-2
D gene: .
CDR3 protein: CASSAVGHQDTQYF
CDR3 DNA: TGTGCGAGCAGCGCCGTGGGGCACCAAGATACGCAGTACTTT

J gene: TRBJ2-3
clone size: .
V gene: TRBV27
D gene: .
CDR3 protein: CASSPGRGGSDKDTQYF
CDR3 DNA: TGTGCCAGCAGTCCGGGCCGAGGGGGTTCTGACAAAGATACGCAGTATTTC

J gene: TRBJ2-5
clone size: many
V gene: TRBV6-4
D gene: TRBD2
CDR3 protein: CASSEGAGSQETQYF
CDR3 DNA: TGTGCCAGCAGTGAGGGAGCGGGGAGCCAAGAGACCCAGTACTTC

J gene: TRBJ2-5
clone size: .
V gene: TRBV10-3
D gene: TRBD2
CDR3 protein: CAGSGGGGQDIQYF
CDR3 DNA: TGTGCCGGGAGCGGGGGGGGGGGCCAAGACATCCAGTACTTC

J gene: TRBJ2-3
clone size: few
V gene: TRBV14
D gene: TRBD2
CDR3 protein: CASSRDYSDTQYF
CDR3 DNA: TGTGCCAGCAGCCGGGACTATTCAGATACGCAGTATTTT

J gene: TRBJ2-6
clone size: .
V gene: TRBV20-1
D gene: .
CDR3 protein: CSAQSGANVLTF
CDR3 DNA: TGCAGTGCTCAATCTGGGGCCAACGTCCTGACTTTC

J gene: TRBJ2-3
clone size: .
V gene: TRBV27
D gene: TRBD2
CDR3 protein: CAISRRGGRGAKNIQYF
CDR3 DNA: TGTGCCATCAGTCGCCGGGGGGGGCGGGGAGCCAAAAACATTCAGTATTTT

J gene: TRBJ1-1
clone size: .
V gene: TRBV27
D gene: .
CDR3 protein: CASSRYRAGAEAFF
CDR3 DNA: TGTGCCAGCAGTCGTTACAGGGCCGGCGCTGAAGCTTTCTTT

J gene: TRBJ1-5
clone size: many
V gene: TRBV6-1
D gene: .
CDR3 protein: CASSQQGNQPQHF
CDR3 DNA: TGTGCCAGCAGCCAGCAGGGCAATCAGCCCCAGCATTTT

J gene: TRBJ2-3
clone size: few
V gene: TRBV10-3
D gene: TRBD1
CDR3 protein: CAIRDRGSDTQYF
CDR3 DNA: TGTGCCATCAGGGACAGGGGATCCGATACGCAGTATTTT

J gene: TRBJ2-7
clone size: many
V gene: TRBV6-1
D gene: TRBD2
CDR3 protein: CASSEAQGGRAYEQYF
CDR3 DNA: TGTGCCAGCAGTGAAGCGCAAGGCGGGAGAGCCTACGAGCAGTACTTC

J gene: TRBJ2-1
clone size: .
V gene: TRBV7-2
D gene: TRBD2
CDR3 protein: CASSPSTGGNEQFF
CDR3 DNA: TGTGCCAGCAGCCCTAGCACGGGGGGTAATGAGCAGTTCTTC

J gene: TRBJ2-3
clone size: .
V gene: TRBV28
D gene: TRBD1
CDR3 protein: CASSPRLGTGAQFF
CDR3 DNA: TGTGCCAGCAGTCCGCGGCTTGGAACAGGGGCGCAGTTTTTT

J gene: TRBJ2-7
clone size: .
V gene: TRBV7-6
D gene: TRBD2
CDR3 protein: CASSASGDEQYF
CDR3 DNA: TGTGCCAGCAGTGCTAGCGGTGACGAGCAGTACTTC

J gene: TRBJ2-2
clone size: .
V gene: TRBV6-1
D gene: .
CDR3 protein: CASRLQAGITGTQFF
CDR3 DNA: TGTGCCAGCAGACTCCAGGCCGGAATTACAGGTACGCAGTTTTTT

J gene: TRBJ2-1
clone size: many
V gene: TRBV7-9
D gene: .
CDR3 protein: CASSLGREDEQFF
CDR3 DNA: TGTGCCAGCAGCTTAGGGAGGGAAGATGAGCAGTTCTTC

J gene: TRBJ2-2
clone size: .
V gene: TRBV20-1
D gene: TRBD1
CDR3 protein: CSASPQTGAAGELFF
CDR3 DNA: TGCAGTGCTAGCCCACAGACAGGGGCGGCCGGGGAGCTGTTTTTT

J gene: TRBJ2-3
clone size: .
V gene: TRBV15
D gene: .
CDR3 protein: CATSRDEGTDTDTQYF
CDR3 DNA: TGTGCCACCAGCAGAGATGAGGGGACGGACACAGATACGCAGTATTTT

J gene: TRBJ2-5
clone size: .
V gene: TRBV27
D gene: .
CDR3 protein: CASSPGRGGRDQETQYF
CDR3 DNA: TGTGCCAGCAGTCCGGGGCGCGGGGGCCGTGACCAAGAGACCCAGTACTTC

J gene: TRBJ2-3
clone size: .
V gene: TRBV10-3
D gene: .
CDR3 protein: CATLTGLNTGEQYF
CDR3 DNA: TGTGCCACCTTGACAGGCCTAAACACCGGTGAGCAGTATTTT

J gene: TRBJ2-5
clone size: .
V gene: TRBV12-3/TRBV12-4
D gene: .
CDR3 protein: CASSYPHTQETQYF
CDR3 DNA: TGTGCCAGCAGTTATCCACACACACAAGAGACCCAGTACTTC

J gene: TRBJ2-2
clone size: .
V gene: TRBV10-2
D gene: TRBD2
CDR3 protein: CASRAGGITGEQFF
CDR3 DNA: TGCGCCAGCAGAGCGGGAGGGATAACAGGGGAGCAGTTTTTT